The 16 T cell receptor beta chains reported below all come from one sample, sequenced in a study of T cells after yellow fever vaccination (dated by TCRdb to about 2019). The receptor library was made with 5' RACE. Sequencing relied on an Illumina HiSeq 2500. TCRdb handled the public reads itself, with Q25 trimming in fastp and clone calling in MiXCR, and kept productive beta chains. When rows share a CDR3 protein, they turn into one entry using the most common DNA and genes. The sample table lists under 300,000 distinct CDR3 sequences, roughly 13% of them with a count of one. About 0.51% of the sample is taken by the ten largest. The sample's treatment or condition, from its label and the paper: live attenuated yellow fever vaccine strain. The specimen comprised CD4+ T cells sorted from PBMCs, sampled 45 days after the yellow fever booster vaccination. The receptors come from a man aged 30 to 39 who received the YFV17D yellow fever vaccine.

The chain carries TRBV5-4 and TRBJ2-3; the D call may be TRBD1 or TRBD2 (5 bases each). With 4 bases removed from V and 5 bases from J, the gap between germline ends came to 17 bases. The CDR3 loop spans 15 amino acids. CDR1 is SGHNT, CDR2 YYREEE, per germline (reference sequence). The CDR3 region is CASSRDATTKDTQYF. CDR3 sequence (DNA): TGTGCCAGCAGCCGGGACGCCACTACCAAAGATACGCAGTATTTT.

This clonotype has ten or more counts. The chain employs TRBV24-1 and TRBJ2-1; a possible D gene is TRBD2 (6 bases). CDR1 is KGHDR, CDR2 SFDVKD, per germline. The CDR3 runs 13 residues. Trimming took off 1 base at V and 10 bases at J, with 10 bases between the two ends. CDR3 nucleotides: TGTGCCACCAGTGATTTATTGGGGAGGGAGCAGTTCTTC. Amino acid sequence: CATSDLLGREQFF.

This clonotype was counted between two and nine times. The rearrangement uses TRBV30 and TRBJ2-2, with D possibly matching TRBD2 (5 bases). Germline CDR1 is GTSNPN and CDR2 is SVGIG (reference sequence). V dropped 0 bases and J dropped 7 bases, with 18 bases sitting between them. The CDR3 length is 16 residues. In DNA form, the CDR3 reads TGTGCCTGGAGTGTACATGGGAGATTGGGCAGCGGGGAGCTGTTTTTT. Translation: CAWSVHGRLGSGELFF.

J is TRBJ1-6 and V is TRBV4-3, with D perhaps matching TRBD1 (5 bases). Germline V gives CDR1 LGHNA, CDR2 YSLEER. The CDR3 covers 17 residues. V dropped 0 bases and J dropped 7 bases, with 16 bases sitting between them. CDR3 nucleotide sequence: TGCGCCAGCAGCCAAGATGGGACGGGGGGTGGCAATTCACCCCTCCACTTT. This encodes CASSQDGTGGGNSPLHF.

This rearrangement joins TRBV25-1 to TRBJ2-7; D perhaps matches TRBD1 (6 bases). Germline CDR1 and CDR2: MGHDK and SYGVNS. The germline V and J ends were trimmed by 4 bases and 7 bases, with 17 bases remaining between them. The CDR3 totals 14 residues. In DNA form, the CDR3 reads TGTGCCAGCAGTGTACGATCAGGGGATCGGGAGCAGTACTTC. Residues: CASSVRSGDREQYF.

The table lists this clonotype with a few counts. V gene TRBV5-5 combines with J gene TRBJ1-1; 10 bases line up with TRBD1. The length of the CDR3 is 14 residues. From germline, CDR1 is SGHKS and CDR2 YYEKEE (reference sequence). V lost 3 bases to trimming and J lost 4 bases; unmatched junction nucleotides: 3. The CDR3 sequence: CASSWGQGITEAFF. CDR3 DNA sequence: TGTGCCAGCAGCTGGGGACAGGGGATCACTGAAGCTTTCTTT.

This clonotype was recorded a few times. The chain recombines TRBV7-2 with TRBJ1-2; D uncertain. This CDR3 is 15 amino acids long. In germline, CDR1 is SGHTA, CDR2 FQGNSA. V was pared by 5 bases and J by 4 bases, with 17 bases between. The CDR3 region is CASSRERTGLYGYTF. Written as DNA, the CDR3 is TGTGCCAGCAGCAGAGAACGGACGGGCCTCTATGGCTACACCTTC.

This clonotype was detected many times. The chain is built from TRBV28 and TRBJ2-7; D may match TRBD1 or TRBD2 (5 bases each). Germline lookup yields CDR1 MDHEN and CDR2 SYDVKM. This CDR3 spans 15 amino acids. V was cut by 6 bases and J by 3 bases, with 18 bases left in between. The CDR3: CASRPQGGEFYEQYF. The CDR3 nucleotides are TGTGCCAGCAGACCTCAGGGTGGGGAGTTCTACGAGCAGTACTTC. Full variable domain (rest looked up from reference TRBV28 and TRBJ2-7): DVKVTQSSRYLVKRTGEKVFLECVQDMDHENMFWYRQDPGLGLRLIYFSYDVKMKEKGDIPEGYSVSREKKERFSLILESASTNQTSMYLCASRPQGGEFYEQYFGPGTRLTVT.

V is TRBV7-8 and J is TRBJ2-2, with TRBD2 as a possible D gene (6 bases). The CDR3 loop spans 17 amino acids. Germline V lookup: CDR1 SGHVS, CDR2 FQNEAQ. With 5 bases removed from V and 6 bases from J, the gap between germline ends came to 22 bases. The CDR3 sequence is CASSPAPGGIGSGELFF. Written as DNA, the CDR3 is TGTGCCAGCAGCCCCGCCCCGGGCGGGATCGGCTCCGGGGAGCTGTTTTTT.

In this sample, this clonotype turned up a few times. The rearrangement uses TRBV29-1 and TRBJ1-1, with D unresolved. V was cut by 1 base and J by 0 bases, with 9 bases left in between. The CDR3 has 14 amino acids. Per the germline V gene, CDR1 is SQVTM and CDR2 is ANQGSEA. This chain's CDR3 is CSVEVAGLNTEAFF. CDR3 coding DNA: TGCAGCGTTGAAGTGGCGGGTTTGAACACTGAAGCTTTCTTT.

The chain links TRBV7-9 to TRBJ1-3; no definite D call. Germline CDR1 reads SEHNR; CDR2 reads FQNEAQ (reference sequence). The CDR3 spans 13 residues. Trimming pared 1 base from V and 2 bases from J, leaving 3 bases between. The CDR3 sequence: CASSLGAGNTIYF. The CDR3 DNA reads TGTGCCAGCAGCTTAGGAGCTGGAAACACCATATATTTT.

V usage is TRBV29-1 and J usage is TRBJ1-2; D unclear. This CDR3 contains 13 residues. Trimming took 5 bases from V and 0 from J, leaving 10 bases between them. Germline lookup yields CDR1 SQVTM and CDR2 ANQGSEA. CDR3 sequence: CSVTKGTNYGYTF. As DNA, the CDR3 is TGCAGCGTTACGAAAGGGACTAACTATGGCTACACCTTC.

V usage is TRBV3-1 and J usage is TRBJ2-7; TRBD2 aligns across 10 bases. The V gene's germline CDR1 is LGHDT and CDR2 YNNKEL (reference sequence). This CDR3 region has 16 residues. The junction had 10 bases not matched to a gene; V was cut back by 5 bases and J by 3 bases. CDR3 sequence (DNA): TGTGCCAGCAGCTCCACCGGACTAGCGGCCCTCTACGAGCAGTACTTC. Translation: CASSSTGLAALYEQYF.

In this sample, this clonotype turned up a few times. J is TRBJ1-1 and V is TRBV29-1; 7 bases are a match to TRBD1. V dropped 7 bases and J dropped 2; count of bases not matched to a gene: 7. CDR1 is SQVTM, CDR2 ANQGSEA, per germline. There are 13 residues in the CDR3. The CDR3 protein is CSALGQINTEAFF. CDR3 in DNA: TGCAGCGCCCTGGGACAGATCAACACTGAAGCTTTCTTT.

This clonotype showed up many times. The chain links TRBV5-6 to TRBJ2-7, with 8 bases matching TRBD2. Germline V gives CDR1 SGHDT, CDR2 YYEEEE. CDR3 length equals 14 residues. V was pared by 2 bases and J by 7 bases, with 8 bases of the junction left unmatched. The CDR3 spells CASSLRLALREQYF. The DNA for the CDR3 is TGTGCCAGCAGCTTACGACTAGCGCTAAGAGAGCAGTACTTC. Supplemented by reference TRBV5-6 and TRBJ2-7, the full variable domain reads DAGVTQSPTHLIKTRGQQVTLRCSPKSGHDTVSWYQQALGQGPQFIFQYYEEEERQRGNFPDRFSGHQFPNYSSELNVNALLLGDSALYLCASSLRLALREQYFGPGTRLTVT.

The table lists this clonotype with a few counts. The J gene is TRBJ2-3, the V gene TRBV20-1, with 11 bases lining up with TRBD2. This CDR3 is 14 amino acids long. Trimming cost V 6 bases and J 2 bases; bases outside gene matches: 4. Looked up from germline, CDR1 is DFQATT and CDR2 is SNEGSKA (reference sequence). CDR3 protein: CSANSGRATDTQYF. In DNA form, the CDR3 reads TGCAGTGCAAATAGCGGGAGGGCCACAGATACGCAGTATTTT.